The 25 T cell receptor beta chains below come from one sample, sequenced in a study of molecular identifiers for immune sequencing clone quantification. Via MiXCR, TCRdb re-called the PCR reads, giving one row per CDR3 protein. Here the sample spans about 630,000 distinct CDR3 sequences, 25% being singletons. The specimen sequenced was naive CD8+ T cells from blood, with Jurkat cell RNA spiked in. Specified subset: FACS-sorted CD8+CD4-CCR7+CD45RA+ naive T cells. The receptors come from a human donor in good health. Some libraries in this study had Jurkat cell RNA spiked in.

This clonotype was found many times. This chain joins TRBV2 and TRBJ2-7; 11 positions agree with TRBD2. The V and J ends lost 3 bases and 1 base, in that order; junction bases with no gene match: 5. The CDR3 covers 16 residues. Looked up from germline, CDR1 is SNHLY and CDR2 is FYNNEI. CDR3 sequence: CASSDSGGAASYEQYF. The CDR3 nucleotides are TGTGCCAGCAGTGATAGCGGGGGGGCAGCTTCCTACGAGCAGTACTTC.

This clonotype appeared a few times. This chain uses TRBV7-9 with TRBJ2-3; TRBD2 matches at 8 bases. The ends lost 4 bases at V and 2 bases at J; junction bases unmatched: 11. Germline CDR1 SEHNR, CDR2 FQNEAQ (reference sequence). The CDR3 contains 17 residues. The CDR3 protein is CASSSLIAGRNTDTQYF. CDR3 sequence (DNA): TGTGCCAGCAGCTCCCTGATAGCGGGAAGGAACACAGATACGCAGTATTTT.

Only a few counts were recorded for this clonotype. The V gene is TRBV7-9, the J gene TRBJ1-2; D is undetermined. The CDR3 covers 13 residues. The V end lost 7 bases, the J end lost 8 bases, and 17 bases lay between the germline ends. In germline, CDR1 is SEHNR, CDR2 FQNEAQ (reference sequence). The CDR3 protein is CASTYSFPDGYTF. DNA for the CDR3: TGTGCCAGCACCTACAGTTTTCCTGACGGCTACACCTTC.

The table lists this clonotype with a few counts. The junction departs from the called germline gene at one end, perhaps through a read error. The CDR3 is CPISVGISLTDTQYF. CDR3 sequence (DNA): TGTCCCATCAGTGTCGGGATCTCTCTCACAGATACGCAGTATTTT. This sequence joins TRBV10-3 and TRBJ2-3; TRBD2 might be the D (5 bases). Germline V CDR1 and CDR2: ENHRY, SYGVKD. The CDR3 consists of 15 residues.

This clonotype was counted only a few times. The chain has TRBV6-1 and TRBJ2-7; no clear D. The CDR3 extends over 14 amino acids. Per the germline V gene, CDR1 is MNHNS and CDR2 is SASEGT. Trimming removed 3 bases at V and 4 bases at J, with 13 bases between. The CDR3 here is CASSDGWGSYEQYF. CDR3 bases: TGTGCCAGCAGTGACGGATGGGGAAGTTACGAGCAGTACTTC.

This clonotype was seen a handful of times. The rearrangement joins TRBV13 to TRBJ1-1; 8 nucleotides align to TRBD1. Germline-derived CDR1 and CDR2 are PRHDT and FYEKMQ (reference sequence). The CDR3 consists of 15 residues. Trimming at V came to 4 bases and at J to 4 bases, leaving 8 bases not matched to a gene. CDR3 amino acids: CASSYTTGVGTEAFF. DNA for the CDR3: TGTGCCAGCAGCTACACGACAGGGGTTGGCACTGAAGCTTTCTTT.

This clonotype was detected ten times or more. The gene calls are TRBV5-1 and TRBJ2-5; D not certain. The germline CDR1 and CDR2 sequences are SGHRS and YFSETQ. V gave up 4 bases and J gave up 0 bases, with 7 bases separating them. The CDR3 loop spans 13 amino acids. CDR3 region: CASSPGYQETQYF. Written as DNA, the CDR3 is TGCGCCAGCAGCCCTGGGTACCAAGAGACCCAGTACTTC. The full variable domain, in which reference TRBV5-1 and TRBJ2-5 provide the parts outside the CDR3, is KAGVTQTPRYLIKTRGQQVTLSCSPISGHRSVSWYQQTPGQGLQFLFEYFSETQRNKGNFPGRFSGRQFSNSRSEMNVSTLELGDSALYLCASSPGYQETQYFGPGTRLLVL.

The CDR3 region has the DNA TGTGCCACCAGACCAGCGGGAGCGGAGGAGGGGACCTACAATGAGCAGTTCTTC. Protein product: CATRPAGAEEGTYNEQFF. This rearrangement joins TRBV24-1 to TRBJ2-1, with 8 nucleotides matching TRBD2. This CDR3 comprises 18 residues. Germline V lookup: CDR1 KGHDR, CDR2 SFDVKD. The trim removed 7 bases at V and 2 bases at J, leaving 15 bases unmatched.

In this sample, this clonotype turned up many times. The gene calls are TRBV20-1 and TRBJ2-3, with 8 positions matching TRBD2. This CDR3 has 15 residues. J was trimmed by 3 bases and V by 5 bases; bases with no gene match: 10. CDR1 is DFQATT, CDR2 SNEGSKA, per germline (reference sequence). CDR3 protein: CSAPSGSGVTDTQYF. The CDR3 nucleotides are TGCAGTGCTCCCAGTGGTAGCGGGGTGACAGATACGCAGTATTTT.

This clonotype was recorded many times. The rearrangement uses TRBV27 and TRBJ1-5; TRBD1 matches 7 bases. Germline V CDR1 and CDR2: MNHEY, SMNVEV (reference sequence). V shed 4 bases, J shed 5 bases, and the junction held 17 bases outside the gene matches. The CDR3 length is 18 residues. The CDR3 DNA reads as TGTGCCAGCAGTTCAATCTTAGACAGGGAAATAGTACATCAGCCCCAGCATTTT. This encodes CASSSILDREIVHQPQHF.

This sequence joins TRBV5-6 and TRBJ2-6; D is uncertain. Trimming stripped 6 bases from V and 1 base from J, with 17 bases between. The V gene's germline CDR1 is SGHDT and CDR2 YYEEEE. CDR3 length equals 17 residues. The CDR3 DNA sequence: TGTGCCAGCACCCAGGCCCCGACTCTGTCTGGGGCCAACGTCCTGACTTTC. Translating it yields CASTQAPTLSGANVLTF.

The gene calls are TRBV12-3 or TRBV12-4 and TRBJ1-5; D is possibly TRBD1 (5 bases). The V and J ends lost 6 bases and 3 bases respectively, with 15 bases between them. The CDR3 contains 15 residues. The CDR3 region has the DNA TGTGCCAGCAGCCTCTCGGGGGACTACAATCAGCCCCAGCATTTT. Residues: CASSLSGDYNQPQHF.

Concerning this clonotype itself: The junction does not match germline at one end; this may be a read error. This chain uses TRBV4-3 with TRBJ2-2; TRBD2 might be the D (5 bases). There are 13 residues in the CDR3. Germline V gives CDR1 LGHNA, CDR2 YSLEER. CDR3 nucleotide sequence: TGCGCCAGCAGCCAAGCCGAAACCGGGGAGCTGGTTTTT. Its translation is CASSQAETGELVF.

The chain uses TRBV12-3 or TRBV12-4 and TRBJ2-2, with a possible D match to TRBD1 (5 bases). Trimming shortened V by 6 bases and J by 3 bases, and 17 bases separated the two germline ends. This CDR3 spans 16 amino acids. The CDR3 nucleotides are TGTGCCAGCAGACCCGTCAGGGTATGGGACACCGGGGAGCTGTTTTTT. It is translated as CASRPVRVWDTGELFF.

This clonotype occurred many times. The rearrangement uses TRBV7-9 and TRBJ2-5; D may match TRBD1 or TRBD2 (5 bases each). This CDR3 is 14 amino acids long. The V gene's germline CDR1 is SEHNR and CDR2 FQNEAQ (reference sequence). V was trimmed by 5 bases and J by 1 base, leaving 11 bases between them. DNA of the CDR3: TGTGCCAGCAGCCATGGGACGGCCCAAGAGACCCAGTACTTC. Amino acid sequence: CASSHGTAQETQYF.

V usage is TRBV19 and J usage is TRBJ2-2, with D perhaps TRBD1 (6 bases). V was clipped by 2 bases and J by 4 bases, with 11 bases between them. The CDR3 loop spans 15 amino acids. Germline CDR1 LNHDA, CDR2 SQIVND (reference sequence). The CDR3 DNA reads as TGTGCCAGTAGTATAACAGGGTCGGGCACCGGGGAGCTGTTTTTT. Amino acids: CASSITGSGTGELFF.

This clonotype was seen a few times. One base away lies a much larger clone, so this may be a sequencing read error. The chain joins TRBV7-9 to TRBJ2-5, with a tentative D call TRBD2 (5 bases). The CDR3 has 13 residues. The germline V gene encodes CDR1 SEHNR and CDR2 FQNEAQ (reference sequence). The CDR3 bases are TGTGCCAGCAGCCGGGGAGTCCAAGAGCCCCAGTACTTC. Its translation is CASSRGVQEPQYF. The full variable domain, completed using reference TRBV7-9 and TRBJ2-5, is DTGVSQNPRHKITKRGQNVTFRCDPISEHNRLYWYRQTLGQGPEFLTYFQNEAQLEKSRLLSDRFSAERPKGSFSTLEIQRTEQGDSAMYLCASSRGVQEPQYFGPGTRLLVL.

This clonotype came up a few times. The chain is built from TRBV4-1 and TRBJ2-1; D not resolved. The CDR3 is made up of 14 amino acids. Trimming stripped 1 base from V and 6 bases from J, with 10 bases between. The germline V gene encodes CDR1 MGHRA and CDR2 YSYEKL. The CDR3 here is CASSQGILLNEQFF. The CDR3 DNA sequence: TGCGCCAGCAGCCAAGGGATCCTCCTCAATGAGCAGTTCTTC.

The chain is built from TRBV13 and TRBJ1-1; D not certain. V lost 5 bases and J lost 4, with 11 bases in between. CDR1 and CDR2 (germline): PRHDT, FYEKMQ (reference sequence). The CDR3 extends over 13 amino acids. CDR3 loop: CASSRDRATEAFF. CDR3 in DNA: TGTGCCAGCAGCCGCGACCGCGCCACTGAAGCTTTCTTT. Together with reference TRBV13 and TRBJ1-1, the CDR3 gives the full variable domain: AAGVIQSPRHLIKEKRETATLKCYPIPRHDTVYWYQQGPGQDPQFLISFYEKMQSDKGSIPDRFSAQQFSDYHSELNMSSLELGDSALYFCASSRDRATEAFFGQGTRLTVV.

As concerns this clonotype: An end of the junction does not agree with germline; a read error may underlie this. The chain couples TRBV5-6 to TRBJ2-3, with D possibly TRBD2 on 5 matching bases. The CDR3 is 17 residues long. Germline V gene lookup returns CDR1 SGHDT and CDR2 YYEEEE. CDR3 in amino acids: CASSLEAIGIRTATQYF. Here the CDR3 DNA reads TGTGCCAGCAGTTTGGAGGCCATCGGAATTCGCACAGCTACGCAGTATTTT.

The chain has TRBV27 and TRBJ2-1; 16 nucleotides align to TRBD2. The germline CDR1 and CDR2 sequences are MNHEY and SMNVEV (reference sequence). The CDR3 is 17 amino acids. V gave up 7 bases and J gave up 8 bases; unmatched junction bases: 11. The DNA for the CDR3 is TGTGCCAGCACCCCCGAACCGGGACTAGCGGGAGGGCATGAGCAGTTCTTC. This translates into CASTPEPGLAGGHEQFF.

This chain links TRBV27 with TRBJ2-3, with D perhaps TRBD2 (5 bases). Germline values: CDR1 MNHEY, CDR2 SMNVEV (reference sequence). The CDR3 has 13 residues. Trimming stripped 4 bases from V and 11 bases from J, with 16 bases between. CDR3 sequence: CASSSTDRAGQYF. CDR3 DNA: TGTGCCAGCAGTTCAACCGACCGCGCGGGGCAGTATTTT.

Concerning this clonotype itself: This may stem from a read error, because a much larger clone lies one nucleotide away. CDR3: CSVGTGVNTGELVF. As DNA, the CDR3 is TGCAGCGTCGGGACAGGGGTGAACACCGGGGAGCTGGTTTTT. This chain joins TRBV29-1 and TRBJ2-2; 10 bases match TRBD1. Germline V CDR1 and CDR2: SQVTM, ANQGSEA. The CDR3 covers 14 residues.

This clonotype came up many times. The V gene is TRBV13, the J gene TRBJ1-4; D perhaps matches TRBD1 (5 bases). Germline-derived CDR1 and CDR2 are PRHDT and FYEKMQ (reference sequence). Trimming stripped 2 bases from V and 0 bases from J, with 7 bases between. CDR3 length equals 15 residues. CDR3 in amino acids: CASSLRGATNEKLFF. In DNA form, the CDR3 reads TGTGCCAGCAGCTTAAGGGGAGCAACTAATGAAAAACTGTTTTTT.

In its sample, this clonotype was seen a few times. The rearrangement links TRBV2 to TRBJ2-5; D not resolved. The germline V and J ends were trimmed by 7 bases and 5 bases, with 14 bases remaining between them. Germline V gene sequence: CDR1 SNHLY, CDR2 FYNNEI. This CDR3 is built from 13 residues. The CDR3 reads CASTFSPLETQYF. The CDR3 DNA is TGTGCCAGCACCTTCAGCCCTTTGGAGACCCAGTACTTC.